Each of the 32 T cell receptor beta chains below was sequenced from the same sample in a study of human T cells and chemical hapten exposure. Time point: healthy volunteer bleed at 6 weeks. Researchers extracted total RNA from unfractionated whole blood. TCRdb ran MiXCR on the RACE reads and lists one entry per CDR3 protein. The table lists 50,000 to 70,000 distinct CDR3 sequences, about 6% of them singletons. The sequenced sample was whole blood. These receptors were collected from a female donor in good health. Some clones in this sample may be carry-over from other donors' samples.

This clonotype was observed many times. In DNA form, the CDR3 reads TGTGCCAGCACCAAACTAGCGCTCAGCACAGATACGCAGTATTTT. Encoded protein: CASTKLALSTDTQYF. V usage is TRBV28 and J usage is TRBJ2-3; TRBD2 aligns across 7 bases. The ends lost 7 bases at V and 0 bases at J; junction bases unmatched: 7. CDR3 size: 15 residues. Germline CDR1 reads MDHEN; CDR2 reads SYDVKM.

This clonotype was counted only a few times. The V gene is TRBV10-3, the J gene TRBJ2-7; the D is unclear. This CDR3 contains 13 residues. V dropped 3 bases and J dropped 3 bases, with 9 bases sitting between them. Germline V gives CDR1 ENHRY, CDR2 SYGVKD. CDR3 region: CAISEQRRYEQYF. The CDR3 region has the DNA TGTGCCATCAGTGAACAGCGCCGCTACGAGCAGTACTTC.

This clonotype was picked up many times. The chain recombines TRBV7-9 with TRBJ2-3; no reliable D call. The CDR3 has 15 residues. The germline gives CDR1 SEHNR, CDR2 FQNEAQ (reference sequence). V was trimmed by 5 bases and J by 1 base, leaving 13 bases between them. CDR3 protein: CASSPAGAGTDTQYF. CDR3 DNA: TGTGCCAGCAGCCCAGCAGGAGCTGGCACAGATACGCAGTATTTT.

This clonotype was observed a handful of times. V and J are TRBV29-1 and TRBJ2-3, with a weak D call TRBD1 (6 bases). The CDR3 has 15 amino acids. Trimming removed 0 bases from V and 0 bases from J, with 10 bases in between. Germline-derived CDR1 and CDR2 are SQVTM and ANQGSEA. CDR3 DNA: TGCAGCGTTGAAGATAGGGGGAGAAGCACAGATACGCAGTATTTT. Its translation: CSVEDRGRSTDTQYF.

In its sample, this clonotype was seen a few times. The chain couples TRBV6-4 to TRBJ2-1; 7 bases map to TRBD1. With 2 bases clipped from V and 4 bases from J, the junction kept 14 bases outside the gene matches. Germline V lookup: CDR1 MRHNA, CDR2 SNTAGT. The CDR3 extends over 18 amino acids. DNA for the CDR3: TGTGCCAGCAGTGACACCTCCCGACAGGGAAACCTATACAATGAGCAGTTCTTC. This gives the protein CASSDTSRQGNLYNEQFF.

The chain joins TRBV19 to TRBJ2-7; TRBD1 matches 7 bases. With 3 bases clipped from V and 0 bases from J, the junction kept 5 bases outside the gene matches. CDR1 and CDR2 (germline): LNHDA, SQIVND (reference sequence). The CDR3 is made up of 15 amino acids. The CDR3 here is CASSIRGQSSYEQYF. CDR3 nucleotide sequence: TGTGCCAGTAGTATTCGGGGACAGAGCTCCTACGAGCAGTACTTC. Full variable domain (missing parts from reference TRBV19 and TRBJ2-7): DGGITQSPKYLFRKEGQNVTLSCEQNLNHDAMYWYRQDPGQGLRLIYYSQIVNDFQKGDIAEGYSVSREKKESFPLTVTSAQKNPTAFYLCASSIRGQSSYEQYFGPGTRLTVT.

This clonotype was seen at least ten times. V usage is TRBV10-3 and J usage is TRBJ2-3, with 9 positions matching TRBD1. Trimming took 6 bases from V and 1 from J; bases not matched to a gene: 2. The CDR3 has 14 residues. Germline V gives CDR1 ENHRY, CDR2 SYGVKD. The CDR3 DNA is TGTGCCATCAGCGGGACAGGGCGCACAGATACGCAGTATTTT. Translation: CAISGTGRTDTQYF.

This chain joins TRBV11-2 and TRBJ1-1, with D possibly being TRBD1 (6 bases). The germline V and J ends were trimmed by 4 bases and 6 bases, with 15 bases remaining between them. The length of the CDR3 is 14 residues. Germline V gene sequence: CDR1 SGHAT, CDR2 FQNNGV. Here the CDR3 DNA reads TGTGCCAGCAGCTCCGGTACAGGGATCGCTGAAGCTTTCTTT. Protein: CASSSGTGIAEAFF.

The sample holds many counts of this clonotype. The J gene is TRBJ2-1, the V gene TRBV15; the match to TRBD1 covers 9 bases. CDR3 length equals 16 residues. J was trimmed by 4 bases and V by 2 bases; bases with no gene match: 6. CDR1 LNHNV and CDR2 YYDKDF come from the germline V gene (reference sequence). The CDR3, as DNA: TGTGCCACCAGCAGATCGGGACAGGGAGAATACAATGAGCAGTTCTTC. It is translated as CATSRSGQGEYNEQFF.

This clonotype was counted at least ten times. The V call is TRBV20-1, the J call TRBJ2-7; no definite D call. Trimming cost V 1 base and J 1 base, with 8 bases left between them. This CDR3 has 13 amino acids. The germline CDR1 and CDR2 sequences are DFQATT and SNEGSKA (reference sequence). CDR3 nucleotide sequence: TGCAGTGCTAGAGGCTGGGGATCCTACGAGCAGTACTTC. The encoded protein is CSARGWGSYEQYF.

The CDR3 bases are TGTGCCAGCAGTTACTCCGACTCCGGCTACAATGAGCAGTTCTTC. Its translation: CASSYSDSGYNEQFF. This chain links TRBV6-6 with TRBJ2-1; D gene ambiguous. The V end lost 0 bases, the J end lost 3 bases, and 9 bases lay between the germline ends. The CDR3 runs to 15 residues. Germline V lookup: CDR1 MNHNY, CDR2 SVGAGI (reference sequence).

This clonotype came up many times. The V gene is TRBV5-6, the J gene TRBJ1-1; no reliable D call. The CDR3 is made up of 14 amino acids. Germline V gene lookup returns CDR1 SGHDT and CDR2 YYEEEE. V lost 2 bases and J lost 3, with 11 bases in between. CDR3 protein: CASSLIYGDTEAFF. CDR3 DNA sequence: TGTGCCAGCAGCTTAATTTACGGGGACACTGAAGCTTTCTTT.

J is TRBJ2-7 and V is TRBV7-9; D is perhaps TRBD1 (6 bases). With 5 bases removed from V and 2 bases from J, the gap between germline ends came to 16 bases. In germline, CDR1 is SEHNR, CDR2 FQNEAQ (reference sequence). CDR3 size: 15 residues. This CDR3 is CASSPEQGEPYEQYF. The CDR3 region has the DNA TGTGCCAGCAGCCCAGAACAGGGTGAACCCTACGAGCAGTACTTC.

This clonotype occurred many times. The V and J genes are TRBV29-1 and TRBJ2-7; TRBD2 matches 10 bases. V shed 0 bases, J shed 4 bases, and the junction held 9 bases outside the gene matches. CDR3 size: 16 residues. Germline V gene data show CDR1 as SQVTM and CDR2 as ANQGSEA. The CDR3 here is CSVEDTSASGSYEQYF. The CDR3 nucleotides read TGCAGCGTTGAAGATACTTCGGCTAGCGGGAGTTACGAGCAGTACTTC.

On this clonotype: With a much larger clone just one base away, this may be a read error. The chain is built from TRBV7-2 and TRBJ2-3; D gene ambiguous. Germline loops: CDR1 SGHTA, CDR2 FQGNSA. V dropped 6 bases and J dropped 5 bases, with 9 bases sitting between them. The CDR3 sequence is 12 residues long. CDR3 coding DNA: TGTGCCAGCAGGTTGATAGGAGATACGCAGTATTTT. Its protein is CASRLIGDTQYF. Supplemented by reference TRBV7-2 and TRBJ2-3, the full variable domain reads GAGVSQSPSNKVTEKGKDVELRCDPISGHTALYWYRQSLGQGLEFLIYFQGNSAPDKSGLPSDRFSAERTGGSVSTLTIQRTQQEDSAVYLCASRLIGDTQYFGPGTRLTVL.

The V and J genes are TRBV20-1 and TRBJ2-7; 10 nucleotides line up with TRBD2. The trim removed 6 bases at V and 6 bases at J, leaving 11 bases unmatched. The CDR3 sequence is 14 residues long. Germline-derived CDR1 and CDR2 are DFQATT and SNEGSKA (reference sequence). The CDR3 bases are TGCAGTGCCCCGCCGGGACTAGCGAAAGTCGAGCAGTACTTC. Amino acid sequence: CSAPPGLAKVEQYF.

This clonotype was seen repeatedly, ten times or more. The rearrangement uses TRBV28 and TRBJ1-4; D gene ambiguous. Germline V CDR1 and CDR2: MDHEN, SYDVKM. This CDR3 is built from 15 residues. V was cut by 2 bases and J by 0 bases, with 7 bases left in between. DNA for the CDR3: TGTGCCAGCAGTTTAAAGCGTGCAACTAATGAAAAACTGTTTTTT. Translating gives CASSLKRATNEKLFF.

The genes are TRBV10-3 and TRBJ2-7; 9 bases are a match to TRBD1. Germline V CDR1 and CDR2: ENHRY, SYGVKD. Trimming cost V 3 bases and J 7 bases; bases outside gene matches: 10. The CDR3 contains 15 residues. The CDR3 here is CAISDPGTGIREQYF. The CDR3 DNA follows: TGTGCCATCAGTGACCCCGGGACAGGGATCCGAGAGCAGTACTTC.

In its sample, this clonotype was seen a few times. CDR3 protein: CATSRDREGASSYNEQFF. Here the CDR3 DNA reads TGTGCCACCAGCAGAGATCGGGAGGGGGCAAGCTCCTACAATGAGCAGTTCTTC. The chain links TRBV15 to TRBJ2-1, with D tentatively TRBD2 (8 bases). This CDR3 is 18 amino acids long. Germline CDR1 and CDR2: LNHNV and YYDKDF (reference sequence). V gave up 0 bases and J gave up 0 bases, with 15 bases separating them.

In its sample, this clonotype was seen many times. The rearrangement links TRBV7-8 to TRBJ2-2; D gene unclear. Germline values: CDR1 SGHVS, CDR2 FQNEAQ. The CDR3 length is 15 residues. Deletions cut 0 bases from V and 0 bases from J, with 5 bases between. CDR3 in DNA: TGTGCCAGCAGCTTAGCGGCCTCGAACACCGGGGAGCTGTTTTTT. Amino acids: CASSLAASNTGELFF.

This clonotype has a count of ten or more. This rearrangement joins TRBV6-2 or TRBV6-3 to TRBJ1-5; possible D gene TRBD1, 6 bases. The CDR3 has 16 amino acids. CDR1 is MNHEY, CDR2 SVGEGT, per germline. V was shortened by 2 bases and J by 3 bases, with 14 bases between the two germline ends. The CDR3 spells CASSYGRTVTNQPQHF. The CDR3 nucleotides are TGTGCCAGCAGTTACGGGCGGACAGTTACCAATCAGCCCCAGCATTTT.

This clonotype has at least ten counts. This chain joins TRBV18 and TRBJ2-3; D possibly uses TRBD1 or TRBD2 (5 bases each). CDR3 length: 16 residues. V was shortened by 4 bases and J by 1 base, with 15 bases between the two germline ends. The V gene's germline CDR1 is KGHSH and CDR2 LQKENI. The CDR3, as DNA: TGTGCCAGCTCACATATGCCGAGGGACGGCACAGATACGCAGTATTTT. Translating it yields CASSHMPRDGTDTQYF.

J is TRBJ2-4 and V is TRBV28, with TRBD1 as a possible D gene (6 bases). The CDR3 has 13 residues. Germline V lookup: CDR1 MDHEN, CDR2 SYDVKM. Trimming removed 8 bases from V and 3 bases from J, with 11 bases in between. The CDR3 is CASYRVDKNIQYF. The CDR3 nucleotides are TGTGCCAGCTACAGGGTTGACAAAAACATTCAGTACTTC.

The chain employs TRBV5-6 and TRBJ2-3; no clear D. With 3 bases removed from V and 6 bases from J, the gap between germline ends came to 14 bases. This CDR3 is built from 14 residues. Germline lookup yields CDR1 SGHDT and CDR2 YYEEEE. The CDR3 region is CASSSLSRRDTQYF. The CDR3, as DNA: TGTGCCAGCAGCTCACTATCACGCAGGGATACGCAGTATTTT.

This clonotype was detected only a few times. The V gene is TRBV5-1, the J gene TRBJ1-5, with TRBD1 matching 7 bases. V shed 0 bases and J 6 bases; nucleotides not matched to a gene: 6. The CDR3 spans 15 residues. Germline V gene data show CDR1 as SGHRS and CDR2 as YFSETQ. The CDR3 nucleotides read TGCGCCAGCAGCTTGGCAGGGGGGATGGGTCAGCCCCAGCATTTT. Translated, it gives CASSLAGGMGQPQHF.

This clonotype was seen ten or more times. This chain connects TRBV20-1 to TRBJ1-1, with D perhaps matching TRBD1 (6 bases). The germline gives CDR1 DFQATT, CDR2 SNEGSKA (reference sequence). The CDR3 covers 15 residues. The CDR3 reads CSATTLRGTGTEAFF. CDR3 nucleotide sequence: TGCAGCGCAACCACCTTAAGGGGTACAGGGACTGAAGCTTTCTTT.

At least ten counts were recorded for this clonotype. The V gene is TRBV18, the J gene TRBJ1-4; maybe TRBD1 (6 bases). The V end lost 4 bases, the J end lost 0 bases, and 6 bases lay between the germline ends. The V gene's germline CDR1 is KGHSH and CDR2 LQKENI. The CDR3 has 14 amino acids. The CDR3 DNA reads TGTGCCAGCTCACAGGGGGCAACTAATGAAAAACTGTTTTTT. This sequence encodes CASSQGATNEKLFF.

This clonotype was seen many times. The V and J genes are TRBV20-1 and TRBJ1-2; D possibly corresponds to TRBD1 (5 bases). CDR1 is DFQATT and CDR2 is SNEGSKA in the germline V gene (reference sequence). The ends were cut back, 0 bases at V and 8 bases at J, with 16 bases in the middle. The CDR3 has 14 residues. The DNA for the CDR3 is TGCAGTGCTAGAGATCCCAGGGAGGTAGAGGGCTACACCTTC. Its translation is CSARDPREVEGYTF.

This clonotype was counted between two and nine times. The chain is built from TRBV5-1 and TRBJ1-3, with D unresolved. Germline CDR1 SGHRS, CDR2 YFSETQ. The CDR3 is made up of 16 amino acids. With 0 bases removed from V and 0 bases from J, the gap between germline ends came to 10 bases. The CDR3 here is CASSLGPGYSGNTIYF. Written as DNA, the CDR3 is TGCGCCAGCAGCTTGGGACCCGGTTACTCTGGAAACACCATATATTTT.

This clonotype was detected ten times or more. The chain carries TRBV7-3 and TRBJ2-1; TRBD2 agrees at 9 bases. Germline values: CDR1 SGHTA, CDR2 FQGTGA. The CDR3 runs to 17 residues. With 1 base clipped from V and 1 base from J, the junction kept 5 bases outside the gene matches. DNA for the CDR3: TGTGCCAGCAGCTTAAGGCCTAGCGGGAAATCCTACAATGAGCAGTTCTTC. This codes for CASSLRPSGKSYNEQFF.

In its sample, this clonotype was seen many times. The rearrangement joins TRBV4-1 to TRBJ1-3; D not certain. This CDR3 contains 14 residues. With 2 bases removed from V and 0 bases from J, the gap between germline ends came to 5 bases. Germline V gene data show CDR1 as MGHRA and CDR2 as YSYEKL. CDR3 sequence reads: CASSQPTSGNTIYF. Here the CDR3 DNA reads TGCGCCAGCAGCCAACCTACCTCTGGAAACACCATATATTTT.

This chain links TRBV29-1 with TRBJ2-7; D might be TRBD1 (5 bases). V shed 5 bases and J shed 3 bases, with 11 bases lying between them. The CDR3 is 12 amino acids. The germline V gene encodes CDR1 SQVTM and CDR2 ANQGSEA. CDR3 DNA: TGCAGCGTTTTCGGACATCTCTACGAGCAGTACTTC. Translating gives CSVFGHLYEQYF.